The 6 T cell receptor beta chains listed next were all sequenced from one sample in a study of T cells after yellow fever vaccination. TCRdb reprocessed the 5' RACE reads via MiXCR and lists one record per CDR3 protein. Seen here are 200,000 to 250,000 distinct CDR3 sequences, approximately 3% observed once, and the top ten hold around 3%. The material was CD4+ T cells sorted from PBMCs, obtained 10 days after the yellow fever booster vaccination. The receptors come from a man younger than 35 who received the YFV17D yellow fever vaccine.

This clonotype was counted many times. The genes are TRBV29-1 and TRBJ1-2, with TRBD1 matching over 10 bases. The CDR3 is 15 amino acids. Losses at the gene ends were 0 bases for V and 9 bases for J; bases not matched to a gene: 10. Germline CDR1 reads SQVTM; CDR2 reads ANQGSEA. CDR3 amino acids: CSVEDTGTGAISYTF. As DNA, the CDR3 is TGCAGCGTTGAAGATACCGGGACAGGGGCTATTAGCTACACCTTC.

This clonotype was counted between two and nine times. The rearrangement uses TRBV5-1 and TRBJ2-6; 9 nucleotides line up with TRBD1. With 4 bases clipped from V and 0 bases from J, the junction kept 17 bases outside the gene matches. Germline CDR1 and CDR2: SGHRS and YFSETQ. CDR3 length: 21 amino acids. The CDR3 is CASSLQLTSGQGLSGANVLTF. Written as DNA, the CDR3 is TGCGCCAGCAGCCTACAACTCACCTCGGGACAGGGACTCTCTGGGGCCAACGTCCTGACTTTC.

The table lists this clonotype with a few counts. The rearrangement uses TRBV28 and TRBJ2-1; a weak D match, TRBD1 (6 bases). This CDR3 region has 13 residues. The V and J ends lost 10 bases and 2 bases respectively, with 12 bases between them. CDR1 MDHEN and CDR2 SYDVKM come from the germline V gene. CDR3 bases: TGTGCCATACGGGACACAACCTACAATGAGCAGTTCTTC. Encoded protein: CAIRDTTYNEQFF.

This clonotype was seen a few times. This chain uses TRBV5-1 with TRBJ1-2; 9 nucleotides align to TRBD1. Per germline, CDR1 SGHRS and CDR2 YFSETQ. The V gene end was trimmed by 0 bases and the J gene end by 7 bases; junction bases not matched to a gene: 10. The CDR3 spans 16 residues. The CDR3 sequence is CASSLAWTGEKGGYTF. The DNA of the CDR3 is TGCGCCAGCAGCTTGGCCTGGACAGGGGAGAAGGGTGGCTACACCTTC.

This clonotype showed up just a few times. CDR3 coding DNA: TGTGCCAGCAGTTCCATAGGCGACAGGGGTGGGCACTATGGCTACACCTTC. Translation gives CASSSIGDRGGHYGYTF. V is TRBV28 and J is TRBJ1-2, with TRBD1 identical over 8 bases. CDR3 length: 17 amino acids. Germline-derived CDR1 and CDR2 are MDHEN and SYDVKM. The junction had 13 bases not matched to a gene; V was cut back by 4 bases and J by 3 bases.

This clonotype was picked up many times. The chain recombines TRBV5-1 with TRBJ2-2; tentatively, D is TRBD1 (5 bases). The V gene's germline CDR1 is SGHRS and CDR2 YFSETQ. With 0 bases removed from V and 5 bases from J, the gap between germline ends came to 8 bases. CDR3 length: 14 residues. The CDR3 nucleotides are TGCGCCAGCAGCTTGGGGGGCGAAACCGGGGAGCTGTTTTTT. As protein: CASSLGGETGELFF.